These 3 T cell receptor beta chains share one sample of origin, sequenced in a study of radiation and T cells in renal cell carcinoma. Treatment in this sample: treatment-naive control, cytoreductive nephrectomy. Method: immunoSEQ multiplex PCR; TCRdb's copy keeps in-frame clones and lacks some. Seen here are approximately 9,800 clones, less than 80% observed once, and the top ten hold about 14%. Sequenced material: tumor tissue, taken from a patient whose treatment was nephrectomy without radiotherapy. The receptors were sampled from a man aged 55 to 70 with renal cell carcinoma.

The chain has TRBV7-9 and TRBJ2-3; D is unclear. The CDR3 spans 14 residues. The germline V gene encodes CDR1 SEHNR and CDR2 FQNEAQ (reference sequence). Deletions cut 8 bases from V and 0 bases from J, with 12 bases between. The chain's CDR3 is CASWVIGSTDTQYF. CDR3 sequence (DNA): TGTGCCAGCTGGGTAATTGGTAGCACAGATACGCAGTATTTT.

The CDR3 DNA sequence: TGTGCCAGTAGTACCGCGACAGGGGCCGCTTTGGCCCAGTACTTC. Translating it yields CASSTATGAALAQYF. V usage is TRBV19 and J usage is TRBJ2-5; TRBD1 matches 8 bases. Germline V gene lookup returns CDR1 LNHDA and CDR2 SQIVND (reference sequence). The length of the CDR3 is 15 residues. V was clipped by 4 bases and J by 9 bases; unmatched bases: 13.

This clone was detected only a few times. The V and J genes are TRBV4-3 and TRBJ2-1; 9 bases are shared with TRBD1. The CDR3 spans 15 residues. Germline CDR1 reads LGHNA; CDR2 reads YSLEER. Germline trimming cut 3 bases from V and 4 bases from J; bases unmatched to any gene: 4. The CDR3 loop is CASSHRDRDYNEQFF. As DNA, the CDR3 is TGCGCCAGCAGCCACCGGGACAGGGATTACAATGAGCAGTTCTTC.